The 12 T cell receptor beta chains below were found in one sample sequenced in a study of blood T cell repertoires in COVID-19. TCRdb's copy holds only in-frame clones and misses some; the assay was immunoSEQ multiplex PCR. The repertoire holds more than 100,000 clones, with just under 85% as singletons. The sample comprised peripheral blood. All receptors derive from a woman aged 50 to 60 with acute or convalescent COVID-19.

The chain couples TRBV19 to TRBJ2-1, with a weak D call TRBD2 (6 bases). There are 13 residues in the CDR3. V dropped 10 bases and J dropped 2 bases, with 12 bases sitting between them. Germline CDR1 reads LNHDA; CDR2 reads SQIVND (reference sequence). The CDR3 DNA follows: TGTGCCACTAGAGGAGGGACCTACAATGAGCAGTTCTTC. Translated, it gives CATRGGTYNEQFF.

The chain employs TRBV4-1 and TRBJ1-2; no clear D gene. With 0 bases removed from V and 8 bases from J, the gap between germline ends came to 7 bases. CDR1 and CDR2 from the germline V gene are MGHRA and YSYEKL. This CDR3 spans 12 amino acids. DNA of the CDR3: TGCGCCAGCAGCCAAGAAGGGAGAGGCTACACCTTC. Protein: CASSQEGRGYTF.

J is TRBJ2-1 and V is TRBV19; 7 bases fit TRBD1. The length of the CDR3 is 17 residues. Germline-derived CDR1 and CDR2 are LNHDA and SQIVND (reference sequence). The V gene end was trimmed by 5 bases and the J gene end by 6 bases; junction bases not matched to a gene: 16. The CDR3 sequence: CASSEPTQGYQGNEQFF. The CDR3 DNA reads TGTGCCAGTAGTGAACCCACACAGGGGTATCAGGGCAATGAGCAGTTCTTC.

The chain couples TRBV18 to TRBJ1-1, with D perhaps TRBD1 (5 bases). Looked up from germline, CDR1 is KGHSH and CDR2 is LQKENI. CDR3 length equals 13 residues. The V gene lost 6 bases and the J gene lost 1 base, with 9 bases spanning the gap. The CDR3 sequence is CASSLGQNTEAFF. The DNA for the CDR3 is TGTGCCAGCTCCCTTGGACAGAACACTGAAGCTTTCTTT.

The V and J genes are TRBV7-9 and TRBJ1-6; TRBD1 aligns across 7 bases. Trimming at V came to 0 bases and at J to 6 bases, leaving 5 bases not matched to a gene. Germline loops: CDR1 SEHNR, CDR2 FQNEAQ (reference sequence). The CDR3 spans 16 residues. CDR3 nucleotide sequence: TGTGCCAGCAGCTTAGCAGGGACAGTGATTAATTCACCCCTCCACTTT. Amino acid sequence: CASSLAGTVINSPLHF.

The chain has TRBV9 and TRBJ2-5, with 7 bases that match TRBD2. There are 15 residues in the CDR3. Trimming took 2 bases from V and 1 from J; bases not matched to a gene: 5. Germline V lookup: CDR1 SGDLS, CDR2 YYNGEE. The CDR3 sequence is CASSVGGTSQETQYF. CDR3 DNA sequence: TGTGCCAGCAGCGTGGGAGGGACGTCCCAAGAGACCCAGTACTTC.

This clone was seen a few times. The chain links TRBV19 to TRBJ2-7; D ambiguous. Trimming removed 1 base from V and 3 bases from J, with 7 bases in between. The CDR3 is 13 residues long. The germline V gene has CDR1 LNHDA and CDR2 SQIVND (reference sequence). CDR3 in DNA: TGTGCCAGTAGTATAGCAACTTTCTACGAGCAGTACTTC. Protein: CASSIATFYEQYF.

This chain uses TRBV2 with TRBJ1-2; TRBD1 might be the D (5 bases). V was trimmed by 7 bases and J by 1 base, leaving 16 bases between them. Germline-derived CDR1 and CDR2 are SNHLY and FYNNEI. The CDR3 covers 15 residues. The CDR3 protein is CASTSTGGINYGYTF. The CDR3 coding sequence is TGTGCCAGCACCTCAACCGGGGGGATTAACTATGGCTACACCTTC.

The CDR3 sequence: CASSPRSGAEYF. The DNA of the CDR3 is TGTGCCAGTAGTCCGAGGAGCGGGGCTGAGTACTTC. V is TRBV19 and J is TRBJ2-7; 7 bases fit TRBD2. Germline V CDR1 and CDR2: LNHDA, SQIVND (reference sequence). V was pared by 5 bases and J by 11 bases, with 9 bases of the junction left unmatched. The CDR3 runs to 12 residues. Full variable domain (outside the CDR3, taken from reference TRBV19 and TRBJ2-7): DGGITQSPKYLFRKEGQNVTLSCEQNLNHDAMYWYRQDPGQGLRLIYYSQIVNDFQKGDIAEGYSVSREKKESFPLTVTSAQKNPTAFYLCASSPRSGAEYFGPGTRLTVT.

The V and J genes are TRBV12-5 and TRBJ1-5; D gene ambiguous. Germline CDR1 LGHNT, CDR2 FRNRAP. The CDR3 has 11 amino acids. V was cut by 5 bases and J by 7 bases, with 6 bases left in between. The CDR3 reads CASGPRQPQHF. The CDR3 region has the DNA TGTGCTAGTGGTCCCCGGCAGCCCCAGCATTTT.

The chain recombines TRBV5-6 with TRBJ2-3, with 9 bases aligning to TRBD2. From germline, CDR1 is SGHDT and CDR2 YYEEEE. The CDR3 is made up of 16 amino acids. V gave up 0 bases and J gave up 2 bases; unmatched junction bases: 4. The CDR3 nucleotides are TGTGCCAGCAGCTTGGTTAGCGGGGGTTTCACAGATACGCAGTATTTT. This gives the protein CASSLVSGGFTDTQYF.

The V and J genes are TRBV19 and TRBJ2-3; D gene unclear. The V and J ends lost 7 bases and 6 bases respectively, with 8 bases between them. Germline CDR1 LNHDA, CDR2 SQIVND (reference sequence). CDR3 length: 11 residues. CDR3: CASTSRDTQYF. CDR3 nucleotide sequence: TGTGCCAGTACTTCTCGGGATACGCAGTATTTT.